Sequencing of this T cell receptor beta chain was carried out in a study of blood T cell repertoires in COVID-19. Overall study: Sample material is recorded as cDNA or gDNA derived from T cells, B-cell-depleted T cells, or PBMCs.

This clone was seen just once. J gave up 6 bases and V 1 base, and 5 bases lay outside the gene matches. This CDR3 has 16 amino acids. CDR1 LNHDA and CDR2 SQIVND come from the germline V gene (reference sequence). Original processing notes: Reference gene primer amplification in the assay estimated nucleated cell counts. The assay was immunoSEQ multiplex PCR, and TCRdb's table has in-frame clones only and misses some. V and J calls and clone size follow that table, whereas D and trimming were derived from the DNA. The sample includes around 290,000 clones, around 90% of them seen just once. Source material: PBMCs or T cells enriched from blood (not recorded which). The clonotype was recovered from a woman aged 60 to 75 in a cohort exposed to, infected with or recovered from COVID-19 (not recorded which). V usage is TRBV19 and J usage is TRBJ2-2, with 10 positions matching TRBD2. CDR3 sequence: CASSIGRLAGPGELFF. CDR3 coding DNA: TGTGCCAGTAGTATAGGGCGACTAGCGGGTCCCGGGGAGCTGTTTTTT.